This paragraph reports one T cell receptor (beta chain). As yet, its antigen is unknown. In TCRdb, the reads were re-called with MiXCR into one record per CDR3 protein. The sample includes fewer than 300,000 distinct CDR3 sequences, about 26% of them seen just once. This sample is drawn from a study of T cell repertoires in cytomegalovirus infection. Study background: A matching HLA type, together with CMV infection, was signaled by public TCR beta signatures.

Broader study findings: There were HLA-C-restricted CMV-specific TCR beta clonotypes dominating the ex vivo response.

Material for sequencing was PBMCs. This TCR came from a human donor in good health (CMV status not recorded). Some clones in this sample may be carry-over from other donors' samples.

This CDR3 is CASSSSGSGAQYF. For the CDR3, the DNA is TGTGCCAGCAGCTCCTCCGGGAGTGGGGCGCAGTATTTT. The chain combines TRBV28 with TRBJ2-3, with a tentative D call TRBD2 (6 bases). The CDR3 extends over 13 amino acids. V gave up 6 bases and J gave up 10 bases, with 17 bases separating them. Germline values: CDR1 MDHEN, CDR2 SYDVKM.